A selection of T cell receptor beta chains follows, all from one sample in a study of T cells in Graves' hyperthyroidism and ophthalmopathy. TCRdb reprocessed the multiplex PCR reads with MiXCR, giving one entry per CDR3 protein. Of about 620,000 distinct CDR3 sequences listed, around 15% are singletons. Sequencing used blood. These receptors all come from a young woman with Graves' hyperthyroidism. The CDR3 runs from the conserved cysteine through the conserved F or W.

j_gene | v_gene | len | CDR3aa
TRBJ2-1 | TRBV2 | 13 | CASRVRLGGEQFF
TRBJ2-3 | TRBV19 | 13 | CASKGSGPYTQYF
TRBJ1-2 | TRBV30 | 15 | CAWSIQVRRYYGYTF
TRBJ2-1 | TRBV20-1 | 16 | CSAHKPGTSGRNEQFF
TRBJ1-6 | TRBV6-1 | 14 | CASRRDTPNSPLHF
TRBJ2-2 | TRBV7-3 | 18 | CASSLRLAGTKNTGELFF
TRBJ2-1 | TRBV19 | 14 | CASSIGAGGNEQFF
TRBJ2-7 | TRBV28 | 17 | CASSFPVKDRGNYEQYF
TRBJ2-7 | TRBV5-1 | 14 | CASSTSGNHYEQYF
TRBJ1-1 | TRBV7-9 | 12 | CASSFGGTEVFF
TRBJ2-1 | TRBV2 | 10 | CASSVNEQFF
TRBJ2-7 | TRBV29-1 | 13 | CSVGRDRTYEQYF
TRBJ2-7 | TRBV2 | 12 | CASTSASYEQYF
TRBJ1-5 | TRBV30 | 16 | CAWSPPGTASNQPQHF
TRBJ2-3 | TRBV7-8 | 15 | CASSPPGQSTDTQYF
TRBJ2-1 | TRBV15 | 14 | CATNSGRGRNEQFF
TRBJ1-1 | TRBV24-1 | 14 | CATSVAGPNTEAFF
TRBJ2-5 | TRBV10-3 | 15 | CAISDPAGSGETQYF
TRBJ2-7 | TRBV28 | 15 | CASSGTSGTFDEQYF
TRBJ2-1 | TRBV5-1 | 13 | CASSSYEYNEQFF
TRBJ2-7 | TRBV20-1 | 16 | CSASPPSGRATYEQYF
TRBJ1-2 | TRBV6-5 | 15 | CASSYRGGQGGGYTF
TRBJ1-3 | TRBV5-1 | 15 | CASSLGTSSGNTIYF
TRBJ2-7 | TRBV28 | 19 | CASSSPQRSPGTGSYEQYF
TRBJ1-1 | TRBV5-1 | 15 | CASSPGRGYDTEAFF
TRBJ1-4 | TRBV5-1 | 15 | CASSLEAGTNEKLFF
TRBJ1-5 | TRBV18 | 16 | CASSQSQGRANQPQHF
TRBJ2-7 | TRBV20-1 | 14 | CSARTTGNTYEQYF
TRBJ1-1 | TRBV27 | 15 | CASSLRDRGNTEAFF
TRBJ1-2 | TRBV9 | 16 | CASSAGPGTANYGYTF
TRBJ1-2 | TRBV3-1 | 17 | CASSRYGSSGTIYGYTF
TRBJ2-5 | TRBV15 | 13 | CATSRDFEETQYF
TRBJ2-3 | TRBV10-3 | 13 | CAISERDTDTQYF
TRBJ2-7 | TRBV19 | 13 | CASNQGEVGEQYF
TRBJ2-1 | TRBV20-1 | 15 | CSAVTGTSGDNEQFF
TRBJ2-5 | TRBV29-1 | 16 | CSVAPNREYVGQTQYF
TRBJ1-1 | TRBV4-2 | 15 | CASTHPGGMNTEAFF
TRBJ2-1 | TRBV2 | 15 | CASARDSTTYNEQFF
TRBJ2-1 | TRBV20-1 | 14 | CSARLAGGSNEQFF
TRBJ1-5 | TRBV15 | 15 | CATSRDLVKAQPQHF
TRBJ2-1 | TRBV29-1 | 14 | CSVLSPFEYNEQFF
TRBJ2-3 | TRBV3-1 | 16 | CASSQPDRGRADTQYF
TRBJ2-2 | TRBV11-3 | 16 | CASSLGYRRIPGELFF
TRBJ2-1 | TRBV13 | 15 | CASSVLAGGYNEQFF
TRBJ2-1 | TRBV29-1 | 13 | CSVVAGVNNEQFF
TRBJ2-7 | TRBV6-2/TRBV6-3 | 13 | CASRPGEAYEQYF
TRBJ2-1 | TRBV5-1 | 14 | CASSAGQGVNEQFF
TRBJ2-7 | TRBV5-1 | 16 | CASYPGSGVVVEEQYF
TRBJ1-1 | TRBV6-5 | 15 | CASSYSSRGNTEAFF
TRBJ2-3 | TRBV30 | 18 | CAWSVLEGVEFGTDTQYF
TRBJ1-4 | TRBV7-2 | 13 | CASSRDSNEKLFF